This entry lists 4 T cell receptor beta chains sequenced from one sample in a study of blood T cell repertoires in COVID-19. TCRdb keeps only in-frame clones here, not all; method: immunoSEQ multiplex PCR. The sample has approximately 160,000 clones, around 84% seen once. Sequencing was performed on peripheral blood. The source is a woman between 50 and 59 years old in a cohort sampled during active or convalescent COVID-19.

This clone was seen just once. The chain joins TRBV19 to TRBJ2-6; D is uncertain. The CDR3 has 14 amino acids. Trimming removed 5 bases at V and 1 base at J, with 6 bases between. Germline-derived CDR1 and CDR2 are LNHDA and SQIVND (reference sequence). This CDR3 is CASSDLSGANVLTF. CDR3 coding DNA: TGTGCCAGTAGTGATCTATCTGGGGCCAACGTCCTGACTTTC.

The chain links TRBV19 to TRBJ1-6; weak D call: TRBD1 (6 bases). Deletions cut 3 bases from V and 8 bases from J, with 8 bases between. The germline CDR1 and CDR2 sequences are LNHDA and SQIVND (reference sequence). The CDR3 is made up of 13 amino acids. The CDR3 protein is CASSIAGDSPLHF. In nucleotides, the CDR3 is TGTGCCAGTAGTATTGCAGGGGATTCACCCCTCCACTTT.

This chain uses TRBV18 with TRBJ1-3; D might be TRBD1 (5 bases). The V gene's germline CDR1 is KGHSH and CDR2 LQKENI. The CDR3 has 16 residues. The V gene lost 3 bases and the J gene lost 0 bases, with 12 bases spanning the gap. The CDR3: CASSPAGPSSGNTIYF. In DNA, the CDR3 is TGTGCCAGCTCACCCGCGGGACCTAGCTCTGGAAACACCATATATTTT.

This clone was seen once. The chain recombines TRBV4-2 with TRBJ1-2, with D maybe TRBD1 (5 bases). V shed 1 base and J shed 6 bases, with 9 bases lying between them. From germline, CDR1 is LGHNA and CDR2 YNFKEQ. CDR3 length: 13 residues. The CDR3: CASSQAGRDGYTF. CDR3 sequence (DNA): TGTGCCAGCAGCCAAGCCGGCAGGGATGGCTACACCTTC.